This section outlines one TCR beta chain sequence together with its context. No antigen is known for it. The data derive from a study of cytotoxic CD8 clonotypes in ibrutinib-treated CLL. Study observations and caveats: Relative to age-matched healthy donors, clonality at baseline was higher, and it tracked circulating CD8+ T-cell counts.

Only in-frame clones appear in the TCRdb table, and some are missing; sequencing was by immunoSEQ multiplex PCR. The table has over 75,000 clones, about 72% seen once; the top ten hold 32%. The V end lost 7 bases, the J end lost 1 base, and 13 bases lay between the germline ends. CDR3 length: 14 residues. Germline values: CDR1 SNHLY, CDR2 FYNNEI. The TCR originated in a human donor with chronic lymphocytic leukemia. Specimen: PBMCs, collected after 12 months of ibrutinib treatment. The chain recombines TRBV2 with TRBJ1-1; no reliable D call. CDR3 nucleotide sequence: TGTGCCAGCACCGCCTATGTGCCGAACACTGAAGCTTTCTTT. As protein: CASTAYVPNTEAFF.